This TCR beta chain was documented in a study of T-cell memory formation after mild COVID-19. Ten or more counts support this clonotype. Germline CDR1 SEHNR, CDR2 FQNEAQ (reference sequence). This CDR3 spans 17 amino acids. V shed 2 bases, J shed 2 bases, and the junction held 9 bases outside the gene matches. TCRdb itself ran the 5' RACE reads through MiXCR, one entry per CDR3 protein. The data show roughly 150,000 distinct CDR3 sequences, 13% to 15% seen once. The sequence was collected from an adult woman who had mild COVID-19 (a few samples of this study predate the infection). Cell type and time point are not known. Material: PBMCs or a T cell subset sorted from them (not recorded which). The rearrangement links TRBV7-9 to TRBJ2-7, with 10 bases that match TRBD2. As DNA, the CDR3 is TGTGCCAGCAGCTTAAACTGGCGGACTAGCGGAGCCTACGAGCAGTACTTC. This encodes CASSLNWRTSGAYEQYF.